This TCR beta chain was sequenced for a study of siplizumab effects on memory and regulatory T cells. Germline V CDR1 and CDR2: LNHDA, SQIVND (reference sequence). This CDR3 region has 14 residues. V dropped 2 bases and J dropped 1 base, with 8 bases sitting between them. The method was immunoSEQ multiplex PCR; TCRdb's version includes in-frame clones alone and lacks a portion of them. The table includes roughly 75,000 clones, roughly 93% detected once. The sequenced material came from CD8+ T cells sorted from blood. The clonotype originates from a human donor in good health. V is TRBV19 and J is TRBJ1-1; D might be TRBD1 (5 bases). CDR3 in amino acids: CASSIQGGNTEAFF. CDR3 sequence (DNA): TGTGCCAGTAGTATACAGGGAGGGAACACTGAAGCTTTCTTT.